The entry below gives a single T cell receptor (beta chain) sequence along with its context. This clone was seen more than once but under ten times. What this receptor recognizes is not known. Base qualities are missing; no much larger clone stands one base away. Germline trimming: 3 bases from V, 6 bases from J; junction bases outside gene matches: 4. Spanning cysteine to phenylalanine, the CDR3 consists of 14 amino acids. The kept DNA is CDR3 alone, 42 bases in frame from the first base. From the germline V gene (reference sequence), CDR1 is MNHEY and CDR2 is SMNVEV. The entire isolated RNA was reverse transcribed using the High Capacity cDNA Reverse Transcription Kit, and thus expressed TCRB transcripts were sequenced. Deep immunoSEQ sequencing was applied to naive, central memory and regulatory T cell samples, giving an average of around 3.4 million total reads per sample. After sorted cells were lysed in RLT buffer, RNA was extracted with DNase-treated RNeasy Micro or Mini kits, with the choice depending on cell number. To prevent cross-contamination, each cell subset was processed individually, whereas patient and healthy donor samples were processed jointly. Using the immunoSEQ multiplex PCR, TCRB sequences were amplified from cDNA into 87-bp fragments spanning the CDR3 region. The amplicons were sequenced using the Illumina HiSeq platform. The authors' analysis ran thus. Synthetic template baselines were used to correct PCR bias computationally, reads within Hamming distance 2 were collapsed together, and singletons that could not be merged were discarded. Reads were aligned against IMGT so that V, D and J genes, CDR3 length and insertions or deletions at six rearrangement sites could be assigned. Clonotype counts were normalized to sorted cell number within each subset before computing true diversity and Gini coefficients with the tcR R package. Repertoire sharing was quantified using the overlap coefficient calculated on TCRB nucleotide sequences. TCRdb took over this immuneACCESS table, retaining in-frame rearrangements with V and J assigned. Such tables are incomplete; in checked studies, under half of the missing clones stem from an unresolved V gene, and the remainder is unexplained. V, J and clone size reflect that table, while D and trimming were determined from the DNA. In this sample the table shows 300,000 to 350,000 clones, approximately 9.7% of which occur a single time. The ten top clones hold about 1% of the sample.

The data stem from a study of beta chain features in type 1 diabetes listed by TCRdb under 2018. Looking at the study overall: Mean age, gender distribution, total cell number and subset yield were not different between patients and healthy donors. A total of roughly 110 million sorted cells were examined across all samples, and the number of cells per subset was strongly correlated with RNA yield. The study compared TCRB repertoires of sorted circulating CD4+ T cell subsets between recently diagnosed type 1 diabetes patients and matched healthy donors. Naive and central memory subsets were obtained from all 30 or so donors, but regulatory and stem cell-like memory subsets were isolated from only 8 patients and about 8 healthy donors.

Findings and caveats that apply to the study as a whole: PCR may preferentially amplify shorter templates, but because patient and control samples were amplified and corrected together, any resulting skew would affect both groups equally. Type 1 diabetes patients showed a moderate but significant shortening of TCRB CDR3 length in all four CD4+ subsets. At VDJ recombination sites, patients with type 1 diabetes made fewer insertions and deleted more nucleotides, a pattern implying thymic rearrangement abnormalities. Naive, central memory and regulatory TCRB repertoires appeared more similar among patients than among healthy donors. Because small numbers of individuals were included in the HLA sub-analyses, any influence of HLA type on TCRB rearrangement was left unresolved. Because cDNA was sequenced instead of genomic DNA, activated cells with high expression could be over-represented, although the groups did not differ in activation or CD3 levels.

A single peripheral blood draw of approximately 120 mL on average was collected from each donor into heparinised tubes. Naive, central memory, regulatory and stem cell-like memory CD4+ T cells were sorted on a BD FACSAria II using a panel including CD45RO, CCR7, CD25, CD127, CD95 and CD27. Every sorted population had a purity above 95%. PBMCs were isolated immediately by Lymphoprep density gradient centrifugation and stained directly without culture. To minimize batch effects, samples were stained and sorted in pairs, one healthy donor with one patient per experiment. Recombination connected TRBV27 to TRBJ2-7; 11 middle bases align to TRBD1. The sample consisted of central memory CD4+ T cells from blood. The sequence came from a man aged 30 to 39 with type 1 diabetes. The CDR3 corresponds to CASSLGQGVGEQYF. The DNA reads as follows: TGTGCCAGCAGTTTGGGACAGGGGGTTGGCGAGCAGTACTTC.